Listed here are 32 T cell receptor beta chains from one sample, sequenced in a study of blood T cell repertoires in COVID-19. Clones were sequenced by immunoSEQ multiplex PCR, and TCRdb holds only the in-frame ones, with some missing. The sample lists under 400,000 clones; approximately 89% were seen once. The source material was peripheral blood. The source of these receptors is a woman aged 60-70 years with COVID-19, enrolled during active disease.

The chain joins TRBV5-1 to TRBJ1-1, with D hard to call. V shed 0 bases and J shed 1 base, with 7 bases lying between them. This CDR3 is built from 14 residues. The germline V gene has CDR1 SGHRS and CDR2 YFSETQ. CDR3 bases: TGCGCCAGCAGCTTGGTGGCGGGGAACACTGAAGCTTTCTTT. Translating gives CASSLVAGNTEAFF.

The chain recombines TRBV5-4 with TRBJ2-7; 7 bases agree with TRBD1. The CDR3 is 14 residues long. From germline, CDR1 is SGHNT and CDR2 YYREEE (reference sequence). V dropped 7 bases and J dropped 0; count of bases not matched to a gene: 7. Written as DNA, the CDR3 is TGTGCCAGCGGAAGGACAGGTGCCTCCTACGAGCAGTACTTC. This sequence encodes CASGRTGASYEQYF.

This chain joins TRBV7-9 and TRBJ1-1; D gene ambiguous. CDR3 length: 14 residues. Germline V gene sequence: CDR1 SEHNR, CDR2 FQNEAQ (reference sequence). V shed 0 bases and J shed 11 bases, with 16 bases lying between them. CDR3 sequence reads: CASSLAEVLGDAFF. CDR3 in DNA: TGTGCCAGCAGCTTAGCAGAGGTTCTGGGAGATGCTTTCTTT.

The gene calls are TRBV3-1 (or the pseudogene TRBV3-2) and TRBJ2-7, with TRBD2 matching 9 bases. The CDR3 totals 14 residues. The germline V gene has CDR1 LGHDT and CDR2 YNNKEL (reference sequence). V dropped 6 bases and J dropped 3; count of bases not matched to a gene: 6. The CDR3 DNA reads as TGTGCCAGCAGTAGGACTAGCGTCTTCTACGAGCAGTACTTC. Encoded protein: CASSRTSVFYEQYF.

The CDR3 here is CASSQDMSKTGRQFF. CDR3 DNA: TGCGCCAGCAGCCAAGATATGAGTAAGACAGGGCGGCAGTTCTTC. The genes are TRBV4-1 and TRBJ2-1; 7 positions agree with TRBD1. The germline V gene has CDR1 MGHRA and CDR2 YSYEKL. J gave up 12 bases and V 0 bases, and 11 bases lay outside the gene matches. CDR3 length: 15 amino acids.

V usage is TRBV19 and J usage is TRBJ2-1; tentatively, D is TRBD1 (5 bases). CDR1 LNHDA and CDR2 SQIVND come from the germline V gene (reference sequence). This CDR3 comprises 16 residues. Trimming cost V 2 bases and J 1 base, with 12 bases left between them. The CDR3 DNA reads as TGTGCCAGTAGTATACTAGGGGTTATATCCTACAATGAGCAGTTCTTC. Encoded protein: CASSILGVISYNEQFF.

This clone was picked up a small number of times. The rearrangement uses TRBV5-4 and TRBJ1-2, with 11 bases lining up with TRBD1. CDR1 and CDR2 (germline): SGHNT, YYREEE (reference sequence). The CDR3 runs to 15 residues. Trimming removed 3 bases from V and 6 bases from J; junction bases left unmatched: 7. The CDR3 region has the DNA TGTGCCAGCAGCTGGCTGGACAGGGGGCTTGATGGCTACACCTTC. Translation gives CASSWLDRGLDGYTF.

The chain recombines TRBV12-3 or TRBV12-4 with TRBJ1-5, with a weak D call TRBD1 (5 bases). This CDR3 is 13 amino acids long. Trimming shortened V by 2 bases and J by 5 bases, and 7 bases separated the two germline ends. CDR3 sequence reads: CASSLQGDQPQHF. The CDR3 DNA is TGTGCCAGCAGTTTACAGGGTGATCAGCCCCAGCATTTT.

The rearrangement uses TRBV11-1 and TRBJ2-7, with TRBD2 identical over 8 bases. The V gene end was trimmed by 7 bases and the J gene end by 5 bases; junction bases not matched to a gene: 10. The CDR3 runs to 14 residues. Looked up from germline, CDR1 is SGHAT and CDR2 is FQDESV (reference sequence). CDR3 sequence reads: CASTDWGRGDEQYF. DNA of the CDR3: TGTGCCAGCACCGACTGGGGGCGGGGGGACGAGCAGTACTTC.

V usage is TRBV5-6 and J usage is TRBJ1-4, with 12 bases lining up with TRBD1. V lost 0 bases and J lost 6; bases outside the gene matches: 6. Germline V CDR1 and CDR2: SGHDT, YYEEEE. This CDR3 spans 17 amino acids. The chain's CDR3 is CASSLAGQGASDEKLFF. CDR3 nucleotide sequence: TGTGCCAGCAGCTTGGCGGGACAGGGGGCCTCTGATGAAAAACTGTTTTTT.

V is TRBV5-4 and J is TRBJ1-2; 9 bases fit TRBD1. The CDR3 covers 15 residues. V lost 4 bases, J lost 8 bases, and 12 bases stayed unmatched. Germline V lookup: CDR1 SGHNT, CDR2 YYREEE (reference sequence). The CDR3 is CASSPGTGREGGYTF. CDR3 bases: TGTGCCAGCAGCCCCGGGACAGGGAGAGAGGGAGGCTACACCTTC.

The V gene is TRBV7-9, the J gene TRBJ2-7; TRBD1 agrees at 7 bases. The CDR3 extends over 15 amino acids. The germline gives CDR1 SEHNR, CDR2 FQNEAQ (reference sequence). V shed 5 bases and J 2 bases; nucleotides not matched to a gene: 9. For the CDR3, the DNA is TGTGCCAGCAGCACCGACCGGGACAGCACCTACGAGCAGTACTTC. This sequence encodes CASSTDRDSTYEQYF. Filled out from reference TRBV7-9 and TRBJ2-7, the complete variable domain reads DTGVSQNPRHKITKRGQNVTFRCDPISEHNRLYWYRQTLGQGPEFLTYFQNEAQLEKSRLLSDRFSAERPKGSFSTLEIQRTEQGDSAMYLCASSTDRDSTYEQYFGPGTRLTVT.

The sample holds one count of this clone. The chain combines TRBV18 with TRBJ2-7; D is possibly TRBD1 (5 bases). The length of the CDR3 is 15 residues. The V gene lost 2 bases and the J gene lost 7 bases, with 18 bases spanning the gap. CDR1 is KGHSH and CDR2 is LQKENI in the germline V gene. The CDR3 sequence: CASSPSAAGQWEQYF. CDR3 sequence (DNA): TGTGCCAGCTCACCATCTGCTGCAGGGCAGTGGGAGCAGTACTTC.

The rearrangement uses TRBV4-2 and TRBJ2-3, with 8 nucleotides matching TRBD2. V trimming: 0 bases; J trimming: 5 bases; junction bases outside the gene matches: 7. The CDR3 is 16 amino acids. Per the germline V gene, CDR1 is LGHNA and CDR2 is YNFKEQ. Here the CDR3 reads CASSQDSALAGDTQYF. The CDR3 bases are TGTGCCAGCAGCCAAGATAGCGCCCTAGCGGGAGATACGCAGTATTTT.

The chain links TRBV3-1 (or the pseudogene TRBV3-2) to TRBJ2-3; 10 bases match TRBD2. Trimming took 6 bases from V and 5 from J; bases not matched to a gene: 5. CDR1 LGHDT and CDR2 YNNKEL come from the germline V gene (reference sequence). CDR3 length: 14 residues. The CDR3 DNA is TGTGCCAGCAGTCGTAGCGGGGGGATAGATACGCAGTATTTT. The encoded protein is CASSRSGGIDTQYF.

The chain combines TRBV7-6 with TRBJ1-4, with unresolved D. Germline assignment: CDR1 SGHVS and CDR2 FNYEAQ. The V end lost 6 bases, the J end lost 12 bases, and 17 bases lay between the germline ends. This CDR3 contains 13 residues. This CDR3 is CASSYWSNEELFF. For the CDR3, the DNA is TGTGCCAGCAGTTATTGGTCTAATGAGGAACTGTTTTTT.

Here the CDR3 reads CASSGAANTEAFF. CDR3 sequence (DNA): TGTGCCAGCAGTGGAGCGGCGAACACTGAAGCTTTCTTT. The V gene is TRBV6-1, the J gene TRBJ1-1; no clear D. There are 13 residues in the CDR3. The germline gives CDR1 MNHNS, CDR2 SASEGT. Trimming cost V 4 bases and J 1 base, with 7 bases left between them.

On this clone: At the DNA level, this CDR3 is encoded by other sequences in the same sample as well. The V gene is TRBV6-5, the J gene TRBJ1-1; tentatively, D is TRBD1 (5 bases). The germline V gene has CDR1 MNHEY and CDR2 SVGAGI. V was clipped by 0 bases and J by 5 bases, with 10 bases between them. CDR3 length: 14 amino acids. In DNA form, the CDR3 reads TGTGCCAGCAGTTACTCGGAGGGGTTTACTGAAGCTTTCTTT. It is translated as CASSYSEGFTEAFF.

J is TRBJ1-1 and V is TRBV7-9; 7 nucleotides agree with TRBD1. Germline V gene data show CDR1 as SEHNR and CDR2 as FQNEAQ (reference sequence). V shed 5 bases and J 5 bases; nucleotides not matched to a gene: 14. The CDR3 spans 16 residues. The CDR3 here is CASSPDRQVVKTEAFF. CDR3 bases: TGTGCCAGCAGCCCGGACAGGCAGGTGGTTAAAACTGAAGCTTTCTTT.

This chain connects TRBV18 to TRBJ1-6; D is unresolved. Germline-derived CDR1 and CDR2 are KGHSH and LQKENI. The CDR3 is made up of 15 amino acids. Trimming took off 2 bases at V and 2 bases at J, with 7 bases between the two ends. The CDR3 is CASSPFHPYNSPLHF. CDR3 DNA: TGTGCCAGCTCACCATTCCATCCCTATAATTCACCCCTCCACTTT.

V usage is TRBV7-8 and J usage is TRBJ1-5; TRBD1 agrees at 7 bases. J gave up 1 base and V 5 bases, and 8 bases lay outside the gene matches. This CDR3 is 16 amino acids long. The germline gives CDR1 SGHVS, CDR2 FQNEAQ. The CDR3 is CASSDRTGGSNQPQHF. The CDR3, as DNA: TGTGCCAGCAGCGACCGGACAGGAGGGAGCAATCAGCCCCAGCATTTT.

V usage is TRBV19 and J usage is TRBJ1-3, with D possibly being TRBD1 (6 bases). The CDR3 is 13 amino acids. Trimming shortened V by 6 bases and J by 2 bases, and 8 bases separated the two germline ends. Germline CDR1 is LNHDA and CDR2 is SQIVND (reference sequence). The DNA for the CDR3 is TGTGCCAGTAGGGACAGTCCTGGAAACACCATATATTTT. This translates into CASRDSPGNTIYF.

This rearrangement joins TRBV7-3 to TRBJ2-5, with 15 bases identical to TRBD2. Germline trimming cut 4 bases from V and 7 bases from J; bases unmatched to any gene: 10. The CDR3 has 17 amino acids. Germline V CDR1 and CDR2: SGHTA, FQGTGA. CDR3 sequence (DNA): TGTGCCAGCAGCTCGACCCCGGGACTAGCGGGGGGCGGGACCCAGTACTTC. This codes for CASSSTPGLAGGGTQYF. The whole variable domain, remainder taken from reference TRBV7-3 and TRBJ2-5, is GAGVSQTPSNKVTEKGKYVELRCDPISGHTALYWYRQSLGQGPEFLIYFQGTGAADDSGLPNDRFFAVRPEGSVSTLKIQRTERGDSAVYLCASSSTPGLAGGGTQYFGPGTRLLVL.

The gene calls are TRBV19 and TRBJ1-1, with 8 bases lining up with TRBD1. V dropped 6 bases and J dropped 4; count of bases not matched to a gene: 10. The CDR3 loop spans 15 amino acids. Germline assignment: CDR1 LNHDA and CDR2 SQIVND (reference sequence). CDR3 in DNA: TGTGCCAGTAGATTCCCAGGGGGCTTTAGCACTGAAGCTTTCTTT. Its protein product is CASRFPGGFSTEAFF. Together with reference TRBV19 and TRBJ1-1, the CDR3 gives the full variable domain: DGGITQSPKYLFRKEGQNVTLSCEQNLNHDAMYWYRQDPGQGLRLIYYSQIVNDFQKGDIAEGYSVSREKKESFPLTVTSAQKNPTAFYLCASRFPGGFSTEAFFGQGTRLTVV.

V and J are TRBV3-1 (or the pseudogene TRBV3-2) and TRBJ2-4; a weak D match, TRBD1 (6 bases). CDR1 and CDR2 (germline): LGHDT, YNNKEL (reference sequence). This CDR3 is 15 amino acids long. V was pared by 0 bases and J by 2 bases, with 8 bases between. The CDR3 DNA reads as TGTGCCAGCAGCCAAGATAGGGGGTCCAAAAACATTCAGTACTTC. It specifies CASSQDRGSKNIQYF.

The chain joins TRBV3-1 (or the pseudogene TRBV3-2) to TRBJ2-2, with D tentatively TRBD1 (7 bases). This CDR3 region has 15 residues. Germline V gene sequence: CDR1 LGHDT, CDR2 YNNKEL (reference sequence). V gave up 4 bases and J gave up 5 bases, with 14 bases separating them. The CDR3 reads CASSRGTVKTGELFF. CDR3 sequence (DNA): TGTGCCAGCAGCCGCGGGACAGTGAAAACCGGGGAGCTGTTTTTT.

The chain uses TRBV14 and TRBJ2-7; D is unclear. Germline values: CDR1 SGHDN, CDR2 FVKESK. The CDR3 totals 15 residues. V was clipped by 0 bases and J by 4 bases, with 13 bases between them. CDR3 sequence: CASSQEPVFEYEQYF. CDR3 sequence (DNA): TGTGCCAGCAGCCAAGAGCCGGTGTTTGAATACGAGCAGTACTTC.

This clone was seen a single time. This chain's CDR3 is CAWSADNAWWDSAYGYTF. DNA for the CDR3: TGTGCCTGGAGCGCGGACAACGCCTGGTGGGATTCCGCCTATGGCTACACCTTC. The chain joins TRBV30 to TRBJ1-2, with D perhaps matching TRBD1 (5 bases). The CDR3 contains 18 residues. V lost 3 bases and J 4 bases, leaving 27 bases between the germline ends. CDR1 is GTSNPN, CDR2 SVGIG, per germline (reference sequence).

V is TRBV7-3 and J is TRBJ2-7, with 11 bases identical to TRBD1. The germline V gene encodes CDR1 SGHTA and CDR2 FQGTGA. The CDR3 totals 15 residues. V was clipped by 5 bases and J by 5 bases; unmatched bases: 8. The CDR3 bases are TGTGCCAGCAGCACCGGACAGGGGGCAAGGAACGAGCAGTACTTC. Translation gives CASSTGQGARNEQYF. Looking up the rest from reference TRBV7-3 and TRBJ2-7 gives the full variable domain: GAGVSQTPSNKVTEKGKYVELRCDPISGHTALYWYRQSLGQGPEFLIYFQGTGAADDSGLPNDRFFAVRPEGSVSTLKIQRTERGDSAVYLCASSTGQGARNEQYFGPGTRLTVT.

The chain joins TRBV28 to TRBJ1-1; D gene uncertain. Germline V gene sequence: CDR1 MDHEN, CDR2 SYDVKM. The CDR3 covers 13 residues. Deletions cut 3 bases from V and 1 base from J, with 6 bases between. CDR3 protein: CASSLAGNTEAFF. CDR3 in DNA: TGTGCCAGCAGTTTGGCAGGGAACACTGAAGCTTTCTTT.

This chain joins TRBV5-5 and TRBJ1-2; 8 nucleotides match TRBD1. J lost 6 bases, V lost 4 bases, and 5 bases had no gene match. Germline loops: CDR1 SGHKS, CDR2 YYEKEE (reference sequence). The CDR3 has 13 amino acids. The CDR3, as DNA: TGTGCCAGCAGCATGACAGGGGTAGATGGCTACACCTTC. Residues: CASSMTGVDGYTF.

The rearrangement joins TRBV19 to TRBJ1-1, with a tentative D call TRBD1 (5 bases). With 2 bases removed from V and 6 bases from J, the gap between germline ends came to 13 bases. The CDR3 is 14 amino acids. Germline CDR1 reads LNHDA; CDR2 reads SQIVND (reference sequence). The CDR3 spells CASSILAGRPEAFF. CDR3 in DNA: TGTGCCAGTAGTATACTGGCAGGGAGGCCTGAAGCTTTCTTT.